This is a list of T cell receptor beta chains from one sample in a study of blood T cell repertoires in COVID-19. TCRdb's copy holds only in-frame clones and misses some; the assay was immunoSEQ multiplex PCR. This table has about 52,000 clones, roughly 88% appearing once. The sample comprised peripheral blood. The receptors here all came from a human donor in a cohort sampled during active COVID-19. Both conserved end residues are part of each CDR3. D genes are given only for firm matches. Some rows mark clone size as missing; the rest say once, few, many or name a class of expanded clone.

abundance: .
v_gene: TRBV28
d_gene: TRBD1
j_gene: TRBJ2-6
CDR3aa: CASSLTGVGANVLTF
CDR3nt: TGTGCCAGCAGCCTCACAGGGGTAGGGGCCAACGTCCTGACTTTC

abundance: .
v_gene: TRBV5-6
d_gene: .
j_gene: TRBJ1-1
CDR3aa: CASSLGGAIEAFF
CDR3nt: TGTGCCAGCAGCTTGGGTGGAGCCATTGAAGCTTTCTTT

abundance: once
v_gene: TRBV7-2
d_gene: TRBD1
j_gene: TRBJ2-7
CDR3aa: CASSRTGQGGTYEQYF
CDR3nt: TGTGCCAGCAGCCGGACCGGACAGGGGGGAACCTACGAGCAGTACTTC

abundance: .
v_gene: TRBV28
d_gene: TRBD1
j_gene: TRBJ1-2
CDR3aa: CASSLGQGDGYTF
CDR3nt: TGTGCCAGCAGTTTAGGTCAGGGGGATGGCTACACCTTC

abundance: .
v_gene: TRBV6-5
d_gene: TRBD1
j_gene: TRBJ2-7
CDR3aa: CASSPSGTGKYEQYF
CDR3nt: TGTGCCAGCAGTCCATCCGGGACAGGGAAATACGAGCAGTACTTC

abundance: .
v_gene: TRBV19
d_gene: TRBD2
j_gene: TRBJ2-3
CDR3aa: CASSIDLAGGTDTQYF
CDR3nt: TGTGCCAGTAGTATAGACTTAGCGGGCGGCACAGATACGCAGTATTTT

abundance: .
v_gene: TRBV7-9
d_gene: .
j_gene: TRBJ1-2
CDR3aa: CASSLALGISGVHGYTF
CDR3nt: TGTGCCAGCAGCTTAGCTCTTGGGATTTCAGGGGTCCATGGCTACACCTTC

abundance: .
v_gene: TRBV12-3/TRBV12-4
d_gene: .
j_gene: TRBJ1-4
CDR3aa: CASRGPEKLFF
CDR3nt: TGTGCCAGCAGGGGGCCAGAAAAACTGTTTTTT

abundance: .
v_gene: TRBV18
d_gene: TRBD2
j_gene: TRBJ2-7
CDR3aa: CASSPHASGPYEQYF
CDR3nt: TGTGCCAGCTCACCACATGCTAGCGGGCCCTACGAGCAGTACTTC

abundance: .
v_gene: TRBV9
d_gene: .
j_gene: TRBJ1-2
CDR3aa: CASSVADTYGYTF
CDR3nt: TGTGCCAGCAGCGTAGCCGACACCTATGGCTACACCTTC

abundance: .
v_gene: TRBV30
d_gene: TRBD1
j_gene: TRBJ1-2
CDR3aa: CAWNAGGGYGYTF
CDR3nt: TGTGCCTGGAATGCAGGGGGTGGCTATGGCTACACCTTC

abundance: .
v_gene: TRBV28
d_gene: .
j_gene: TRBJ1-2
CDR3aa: CASRGSYGYTF
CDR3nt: TGTGCCAGCAGGGGGAGCTATGGCTACACCTTC

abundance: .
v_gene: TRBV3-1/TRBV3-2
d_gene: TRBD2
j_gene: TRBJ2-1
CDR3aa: CASSQDVLAGVSGEQFF
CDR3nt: TGTGCCAGCAGCCAAGATGTTCTAGCGGGGGTTTCTGGTGAGCAGTTCTTC

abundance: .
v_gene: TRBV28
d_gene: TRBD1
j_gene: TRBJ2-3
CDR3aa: CASSLVGTGGFDTQYF
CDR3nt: TGTGCCAGCAGTTTGGTAGGGACAGGGGGTTTTGATACGCAGTATTTT

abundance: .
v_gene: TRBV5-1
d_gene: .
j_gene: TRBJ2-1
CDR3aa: CASSPDTGLAYNEQFF
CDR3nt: TGCGCCAGCAGCCCGGACACAGGGCTGGCCTACAATGAGCAGTTCTTC

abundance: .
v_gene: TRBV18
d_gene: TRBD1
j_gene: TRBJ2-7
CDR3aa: CASSPTGREQYF
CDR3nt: TGTGCCAGCTCACCGACAGGGCGGGAGCAGTACTTC

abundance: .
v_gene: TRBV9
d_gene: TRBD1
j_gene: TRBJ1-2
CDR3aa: CASPHPRTRGPTVVNYGYTF
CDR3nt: TGTGCCAGCCCCCACCCGAGGACAAGGGGGCCCACGGTGGTTAACTATGGCTACACCTTC

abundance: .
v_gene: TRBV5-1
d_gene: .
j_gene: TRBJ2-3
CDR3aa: CASSSLWTDTQYF
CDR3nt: TGCGCCAGCAGCTCCCTATGGACAGATACGCAGTATTTT

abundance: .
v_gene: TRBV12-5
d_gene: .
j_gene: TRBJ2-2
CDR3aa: CASGSFRTGELFF
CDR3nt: TGTGCTAGTGGCTCGTTCAGGACCGGGGAGCTGTTTTTT

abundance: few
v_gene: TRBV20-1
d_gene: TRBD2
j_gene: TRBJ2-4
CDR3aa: CSASDLAGLVGKNIQYF
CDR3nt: TGCAGTGCTAGTGATCTAGCGGGCTTAGTGGGCAAAAACATTCAGTACTTC

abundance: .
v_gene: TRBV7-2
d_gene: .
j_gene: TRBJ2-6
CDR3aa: CASSLVSVGANVLTF
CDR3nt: TGTGCCAGCAGCTTAGTGTCGGTTGGGGCCAACGTCCTGACTTTC

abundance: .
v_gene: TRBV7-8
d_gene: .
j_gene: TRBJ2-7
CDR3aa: CASSLEGRKRGEQYF
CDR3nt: TGTGCCAGCAGCTTAGAGGGTAGAAAAAGGGGTGAGCAGTACTTC

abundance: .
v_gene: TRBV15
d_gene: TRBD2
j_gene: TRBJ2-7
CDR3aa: CATSRGPSGSYEQYF
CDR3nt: TGTGCCACCAGCAGAGGACCTAGCGGGAGCTACGAGCAGTACTTC

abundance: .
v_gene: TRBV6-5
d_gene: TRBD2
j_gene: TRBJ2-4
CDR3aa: CASSPGLAGYIQYF
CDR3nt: TGTGCCAGCAGCCCGGGACTAGCGGGATACATTCAGTACTTC

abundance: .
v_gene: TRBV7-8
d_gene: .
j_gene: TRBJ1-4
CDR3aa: CASSLQPATNEKLFF
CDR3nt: TGTGCCAGCAGCCTACAGCCTGCAACTAATGAAAAACTGTTTTTT

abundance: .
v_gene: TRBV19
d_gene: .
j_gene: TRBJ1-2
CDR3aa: CASSTIRTDGYTF
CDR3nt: TGTGCCAGTAGCACCATTCGGACAGATGGCTACACCTTC

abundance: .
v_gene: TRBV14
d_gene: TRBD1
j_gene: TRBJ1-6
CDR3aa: CASSHRTGGNSPLHF
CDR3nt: TGTGCCAGCAGCCACCGGACAGGGGGGAATTCACCCCTCCACTTT

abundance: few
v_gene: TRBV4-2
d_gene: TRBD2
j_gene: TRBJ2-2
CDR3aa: CASSQSGGEGRGSGELFF
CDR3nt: TGTGCCAGCAGCCAAAGTGGCGGCGAAGGGCGGGGGTCCGGGGAGCTGTTTTTT

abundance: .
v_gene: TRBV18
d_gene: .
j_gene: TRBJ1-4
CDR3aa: CASSPPSGRDEKLFF
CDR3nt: TGTGCCAGCTCACCACCATCAGGGAGGGATGAAAAACTGTTTTTT

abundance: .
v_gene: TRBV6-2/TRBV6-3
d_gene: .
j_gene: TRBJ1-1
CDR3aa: CASSYYGRFSLNTEAFF
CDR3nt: TGTGCCAGCAGTTACTACGGCAGGTTTTCCTTGAACACTGAAGCTTTCTTT

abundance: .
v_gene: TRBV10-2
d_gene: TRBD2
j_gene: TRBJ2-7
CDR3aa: CASNEGSSGSHEQYF
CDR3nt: TGCGCCAGCAACGAGGGGAGTAGCGGGAGCCACGAGCAGTACTTC

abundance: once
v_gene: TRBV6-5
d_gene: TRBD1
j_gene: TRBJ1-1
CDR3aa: CASSWPGQGGTEAFF
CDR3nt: TGTGCCAGCAGTTGGCCGGGACAGGGTGGTACTGAAGCTTTCTTT

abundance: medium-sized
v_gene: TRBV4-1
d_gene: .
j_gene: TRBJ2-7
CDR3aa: CASSSLGGGYEQYF
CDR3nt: TGCGCCAGCAGCAGTTTAGGGGGGGGGTACGAGCAGTACTTC

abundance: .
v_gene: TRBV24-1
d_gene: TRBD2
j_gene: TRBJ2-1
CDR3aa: CATSDPTSGSGDEQFF
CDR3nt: TGTGCCACCAGTGATCCTACTAGCGGGAGTGGGGATGAGCAGTTCTTC

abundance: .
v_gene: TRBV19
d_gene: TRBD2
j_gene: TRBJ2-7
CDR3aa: CASSSSGLAGGFGGSYEQYF
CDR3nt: TGTGCCAGTAGTTCTTCTGGACTAGCGGGAGGCTTTGGGGGCTCCTACGAGCAGTACTTC

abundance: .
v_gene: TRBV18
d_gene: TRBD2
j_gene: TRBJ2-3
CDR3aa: CASSPRTSGTDTQYF
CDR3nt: TGTGCCAGCTCACCAAGGACTAGCGGAACAGATACGCAGTATTTT

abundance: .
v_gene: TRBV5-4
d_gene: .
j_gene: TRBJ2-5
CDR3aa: CASSLAGTSIQETQYF
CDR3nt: TGTGCCAGCAGCTTGGCCGGGACTTCCATTCAAGAGACCCAGTACTTC

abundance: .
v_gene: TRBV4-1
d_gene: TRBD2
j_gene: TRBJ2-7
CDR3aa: CASSQTPASGSTYEQYF
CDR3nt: TGCGCCAGCAGCCAGACACCCGCTAGCGGGAGTACCTACGAGCAGTACTTC

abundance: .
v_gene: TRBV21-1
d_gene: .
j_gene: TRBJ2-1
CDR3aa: CASTNRLCLREPREVEQFF
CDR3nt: TGTGCCAGCACCAATCGGCTGTGCTTGCGGGAGCCCAGGGAGGTTGAGCAGTTCTTC

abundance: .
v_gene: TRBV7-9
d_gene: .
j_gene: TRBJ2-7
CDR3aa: CASSFQNEQYF
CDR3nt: TGTGCCAGCAGCTTCCAGAACGAGCAGTACTTC

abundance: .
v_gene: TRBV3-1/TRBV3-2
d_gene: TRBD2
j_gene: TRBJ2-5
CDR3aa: CASSPNIGTSGQLFQETQYF
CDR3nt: TGTGCCAGCAGCCCTAACATTGGGACTAGCGGGCAACTGTTCCAAGAGACCCAGTACTTC

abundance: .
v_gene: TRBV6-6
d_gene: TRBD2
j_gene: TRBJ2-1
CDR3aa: CASSRTSGSFNEQFF
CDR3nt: TGTGCCAGCAGTCGGACTAGCGGGAGTTTCAATGAGCAGTTCTTC

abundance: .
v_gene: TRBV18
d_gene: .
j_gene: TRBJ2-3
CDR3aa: CASSPTTGVTSTDTQYF
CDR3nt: TGTGCCAGCTCACCTACGACCGGGGTAACTAGCACAGATACGCAGTATTTT

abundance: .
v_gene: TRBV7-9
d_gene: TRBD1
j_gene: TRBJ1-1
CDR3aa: CASSLVPQTGRMNTEAFF
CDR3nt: TGTGCCAGCAGCTTAGTCCCTCAGACAGGGCGTATGAACACTGAAGCTTTCTTT

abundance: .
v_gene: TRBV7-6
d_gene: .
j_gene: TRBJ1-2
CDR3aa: CASSLEADRPNYGYTF
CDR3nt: TGTGCCAGCAGCTTAGAAGCAGACAGACCTAACTATGGCTACACCTTC

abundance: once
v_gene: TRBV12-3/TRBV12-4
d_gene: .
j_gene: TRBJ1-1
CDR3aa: CASSFTPVTEAFF
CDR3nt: TGTGCCAGCAGTTTCACCCCGGTCACTGAAGCTTTCTTT

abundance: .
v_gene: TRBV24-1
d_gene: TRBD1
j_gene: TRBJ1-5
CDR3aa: CATSDVGGGQPQHF
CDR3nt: TGTGCCACCAGTGACGTAGGGGGCGGTCAGCCCCAGCATTTT

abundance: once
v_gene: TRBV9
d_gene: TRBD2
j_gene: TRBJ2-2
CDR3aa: CASSVGGSMYTGELFF
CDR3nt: TGTGCCAGCAGCGTCGGGGGGAGTATGTACACCGGGGAGCTGTTTTTT

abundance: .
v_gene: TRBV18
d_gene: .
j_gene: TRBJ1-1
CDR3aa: CASSPKQRNTEAFF
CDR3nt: TGTGCCAGCTCACCAAAACAGAGGAACACTGAAGCTTTCTTT

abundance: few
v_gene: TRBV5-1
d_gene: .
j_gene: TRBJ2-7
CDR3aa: CASRLDGIAYEQYF
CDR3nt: TGCGCCAGCAGATTAGACGGGATAGCCTACGAGCAGTACTTC

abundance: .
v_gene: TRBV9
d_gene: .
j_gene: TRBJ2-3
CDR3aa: CASSVAGTDTQYF
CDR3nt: TGTGCCAGCAGCGTAGCCGGCACAGATACGCAGTATTTT

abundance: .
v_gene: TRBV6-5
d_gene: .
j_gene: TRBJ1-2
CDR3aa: CASSYSPVSNYGYTF
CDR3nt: TGTGCCAGCAGTTACTCGCCGGTGTCTAACTATGGCTACACCTTC

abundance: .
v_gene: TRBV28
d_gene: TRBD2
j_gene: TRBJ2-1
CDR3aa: CASGILAGGREQFF
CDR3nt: TGTGCCAGCGGAATCTTGGCGGGAGGGCGAGAGCAGTTCTTC

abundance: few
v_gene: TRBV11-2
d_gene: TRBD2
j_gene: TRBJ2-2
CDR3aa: CASSFTGGRTGELFF
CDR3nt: TGTGCCAGCAGCTTCACGGGAGGGAGGACCGGGGAGCTGTTTTTT

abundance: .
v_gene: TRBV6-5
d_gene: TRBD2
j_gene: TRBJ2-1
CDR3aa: CASSPAGEPLSEQFF
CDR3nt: TGTGCCAGCAGCCCAGCGGGAGAGCCGTTGAGTGAGCAGTTCTTC

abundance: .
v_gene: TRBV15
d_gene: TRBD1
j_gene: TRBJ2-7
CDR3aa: CATSRDFPDRGSYEQYF
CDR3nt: TGTGCCACCAGCAGAGATTTTCCGGACAGGGGTTCTTACGAGCAGTACTTC

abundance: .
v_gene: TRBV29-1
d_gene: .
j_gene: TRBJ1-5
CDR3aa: CSVAVNSNQPQHF
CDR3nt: TGCAGCGTTGCGGTTAATAGCAATCAGCCCCAGCATTTT

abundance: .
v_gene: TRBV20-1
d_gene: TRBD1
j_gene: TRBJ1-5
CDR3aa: CSASGQGGNQPQHF
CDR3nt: TGCAGTGCTAGTGGGCAGGGGGGCAATCAGCCCCAGCATTTT

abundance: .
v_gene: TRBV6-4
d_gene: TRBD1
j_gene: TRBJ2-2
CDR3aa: CASSAGTGGLLTGELFF
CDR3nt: TGTGCCAGCAGTGCCGGGACAGGGGGCCTTTTGACCGGGGAGCTGTTTTTT